The 14 T cell receptor beta chains below were found in one sample sequenced in a study of blood T cells in healthy people across ages. The authors ran a second PCR of roughly 6 to 12 cycles using a sample-barcoded 5' primer and a J-beta primer mix. In TCRdb, the 5' RACE reads were re-called with MiXCR into one record per CDR3 protein. Here the sample spans fewer than 1.5 million distinct CDR3 sequences, 40% to 50% being singletons. Sequencing was performed on blood. The receptors stem from a woman aged 18-35 years in good health.

The sample holds a few counts of this clonotype. The J gene is TRBJ2-3, the V gene TRBV6-5; D is undetermined. The V end was cut by 5 bases, the J end by 4 bases, with 7 bases between. Germline V gene data show CDR1 as MNHEY and CDR2 as SVGAGI. The CDR3 has 12 residues. The CDR3 nucleotides are TGTGCCAGCAGTCACCTTCCAGATACGCAGTATTTT. This gives the protein CASSHLPDTQYF.

The rearrangement joins TRBV30 to TRBJ1-2; D uncertain. Germline CDR1 GTSNPN, CDR2 SVGIG (reference sequence). V was trimmed by 1 base and J by 6 bases, leaving 6 bases between them. This CDR3 spans 11 amino acids. The CDR3 here is CAWSGEDGYTF. The CDR3 region has the DNA TGTGCCTGGAGTGGCGAGGATGGCTACACCTTC.

In its sample, this clonotype was seen a few times. The V and J genes are TRBV7-2 and TRBJ2-7; no reliable D call. Trimming took off 5 bases at V and 2 bases at J, with 13 bases between the two ends. Germline CDR1 reads SGHTA; CDR2 reads FQGNSA. The CDR3 covers 14 residues. In DNA form, the CDR3 reads TGTGCCAGCAGCCCCGGCCCACCAACCTACGAGCAGTACTTC. Translated: CASSPGPPTYEQYF.

About this clonotype itself: One end of the junction is discordant with germline, which a read error may explain. V usage is TRBV7-9 and J usage is TRBJ2-4; TRBD2 is a possible D gene (5 bases). This CDR3 is 14 amino acids long. Germline assignment: CDR1 SEHNR and CDR2 FQNEAQ (reference sequence). The CDR3 coding sequence is TGTGCCTGCAGCCGGGATCCGAGTCGGGAAGAGCAGTACTTC. This gives the protein CACSRDPSREEQYF.

The chain uses TRBV5-8 and TRBJ1-1; possible D gene TRBD1, 5 bases. The germline V gene encodes CDR1 SGHTS and CDR2 YDEGEE. Trimming cost V 6 bases and J 11 bases, with 26 bases left between them. This CDR3 is 15 amino acids long. The CDR3 reads CASTLTLQGAAQAFF. The CDR3 DNA follows: TGTGCCAGCACCTTAACCCTCCAAGGGGCAGCTCAGGCTTTCTTT. Using reference TRBV5-8 and TRBJ1-1 for the parts outside the CDR3, the full variable domain is EAGVTQSPTHLIKTRGQQATLRCSPISGHTSVYWYQQALGLGLQFLLWYDEGEERNRGNFPPRFSGRQFPNYSSELNVNALELEDSALYLCASTLTLQGAAQAFFGQGTRLTVV.

This chain connects TRBV6-2 or TRBV6-3 to TRBJ2-1; TRBD2 matches at 12 bases. Germline trimming cut 6 bases from V and 2 bases from J; bases unmatched to any gene: 8. Germline V gene data show CDR1 as MNHEY and CDR2 as SVGEGT. CDR3 length equals 17 residues. The DNA of the CDR3 is TGTGCCAGCAGGGCATTAGGGACTAGCGGGCCCTACAATGAGCAGTTCTTC. It codes for CASRALGTSGPYNEQFF.

CDR3 bases: TGCAGTGCTCCCCGCAGCCCCCTCCTCACTGAAGCTTTCTTT. Its translation: CSAPRSPLLTEAFF. The chain has TRBV20-1 and TRBJ1-1; D unresolved. The CDR3 covers 14 residues. Germline V gives CDR1 DFQATT, CDR2 SNEGSKA (reference sequence). V was clipped by 5 bases and J by 4 bases, with 17 bases between them.

This chain connects TRBV12-3 or TRBV12-4 to TRBJ2-7; TRBD1 agrees at 9 bases. The CDR3 loop spans 14 amino acids. The ends lost 7 bases at V and 7 bases at J; junction bases unmatched: 11. This CDR3 reads CASIRDRGMGEQYF. The CDR3, as DNA: TGTGCCAGCATCCGAGACAGGGGGATGGGGGAGCAGTACTTC.

The chain recombines TRBV27 with TRBJ2-5; the D gene is possibly TRBD1 (5 bases). The end of the DNA fits TRBJ2-7 better, so the J call may be wrong. This CDR3 is 14 amino acids long. Germline CDR1 reads MNHEY; CDR2 reads SMNVEV (reference sequence). CDR3 DNA sequence: TGTGCCAGCAGTCCTGAGACAGCGAGCTACGAGCAGTACTTC. It translates to CASSPETASYEQYF.

The J gene is TRBJ2-1, the V gene TRBV11-2; D not certain. Germline values: CDR1 SGHAT, CDR2 FQNNGV. The V end was cut by 9 bases, the J end by 7 bases, with 13 bases between. The CDR3 length is 12 residues. Here the CDR3 DNA reads TGTGCCAGTGGCAGTATGGTGAATGAGCAGTTCTTC. Amino acids: CASGSMVNEQFF. Drawing the rest from reference TRBV11-2 and TRBJ2-1, the complete variable domain is EAGVAQSPRYKIIEKRQSVAFWCNPISGHATLYWYQQILGQGPKLLIQFQNNGVVDDSQLPKDRFSAERLKGVDSTLKIQPAKLEDSAVYLCASGSMVNEQFFGPGTRLTVL.

The CDR3 here is CASSWGLDGSSYF. The CDR3 DNA sequence: TGCGCCAGCAGCTGGGGACTAGATGGGAGTTCGTACTTC. The genes are TRBV5-1 and TRBJ2-7, with 8 bases lining up with TRBD2. This CDR3 is 13 amino acids long. CDR1 SGHRS and CDR2 YFSETQ come from the germline V gene. The J segment lost 12 bases and the V segment lost 3 bases, leaving 11 bases of the junction unmatched.

This clonotype was counted a few times. This chain uses TRBV20-1 with TRBJ2-7, with 8 bases matching TRBD2. The germline CDR1 and CDR2 sequences are DFQATT and SNEGSKA (reference sequence). This CDR3 region has 14 residues. Trimming removed 2 bases from V and 3 bases from J; junction bases left unmatched: 6. CDR3 nucleotides: TGCAGTGCTAGAAGGGCGGGAGGATACTACGAGCAGTACTTC. It encodes CSARRAGGYYEQYF.

V is TRBV24-1 and J is TRBJ2-1, with 11 bases aligning to TRBD2. V lost 3 bases, J lost 4 bases, and 7 bases stayed unmatched. Germline values: CDR1 KGHDR, CDR2 SFDVKD. The CDR3 has 17 amino acids. CDR3 sequence (DNA): TGTGCCACCAGTGATACCGTGACTAGCGGGACTTACAATGAGCAGTTCTTC. It encodes CATSDTVTSGTYNEQFF.

This chain links TRBV29-1 with TRBJ2-2, with 7 bases matching TRBD1. The V gene's germline CDR1 is SQVTM and CDR2 ANQGSEA. This CDR3 contains 13 residues. The CDR3 reads CTATGLDTGELFF. In DNA form, the CDR3 reads TGCACGGCGACAGGGTTAGACACCGGGGAGCTGTTTTTT.